A selection of T cell receptor beta chains follows, all from one sample in a study of T-cell reconstitution after alpha-beta-depleted transplantation in children. MiXCR, applied by TCRdb to the PCR reads, yields one record per CDR3 protein. Of over 550,000 distinct CDR3 sequences listed, roughly a tenth are singletons. Specimen: PBMCs from the stem cell graft donor, collected from the stem cell graft. These receptors originate from a human donor who donated a stem cell graft to a child with acute myeloid leukemia. CDR3s include the opening cysteine and the closing phenylalanine or tryptophan. A D gene is named only where the DNA matches it firmly. Size is stated for part of the rows, as once, few or many counts, or as a class when the clone is expanded.

J,D,V,size,CDR3,DNA
TRBJ2-7,TRBD1,TRBV27,many,CASSSRQGVTYEQYF,TGTGCCAGCAGTTCGCGACAGGGTGTCACCTACGAGCAGTACTTC
TRBJ1-1,NA,TRBV5-1,NA,CASSLDMGPNTEAFF,TGCGCCAGCAGCTTGGATATGGGCCCGAACACTGAAGCTTTCTTT
TRBJ1-2,NA,TRBV7-9,NA,CASSAPNANYGYTF,TGTGCCAGCAGCGCCCCTAACGCGAACTATGGCTACACCTTC
TRBJ1-2,NA,TRBV7-2,NA,CASSYPQGPGYTF,TGTGCCAGCAGCTACCCACAGGGACCCGGCTACACCTTC
TRBJ2-7,TRBD2,TRBV20-1,many,CSAGTSLSYEQYF,TGCAGTGCCGGGACTAGTCTCTCCTACGAGCAGTACTTC
TRBJ1-2,NA,TRBV29-1,NA,CSVEDMRQQGYGYTF,TGCAGCGTTGAAGATATGCGACAGCAAGGCTATGGCTACACCTTC
TRBJ2-1,NA,TRBV6-2/TRBV6-3,NA,CASTSGRTNEQFF,TGTGCCAGCACCTCTGGACGCACCAATGAGCAGTTCTTC
TRBJ2-2,NA,TRBV5-1,many,CASSLGTVNTGELFF,TGTGCCAGCAGCCTAGGGACGGTGAACACCGGGGAGCTGTTTTTT
TRBJ2-3,NA,TRBV5-1,many,CASSFDLTTQYF,TGCGCCAGCAGCTTCGACTTGACCACGCAGTATTTT
TRBJ2-7,TRBD1,TRBV4-3,NA,CASSQEPPTGGKYF,TGCGCCAGCAGCCAAGAACCCCCGACAGGGGGGAAGTACTTC
TRBJ1-4,TRBD1,TRBV20-1,few,CSANRGLGNEKLFF,TGCAGTGCTAACAGGGGGCTTGGTAATGAAAAACTGTTTTTT
TRBJ2-3,NA,TRBV20-1,many,CRCPANTDTQYF,TGCAGATGTCCAGCAAACACGGATACGCAGTATTTT
TRBJ2-2,NA,TRBV29-1,many,CSVTRGAAGELFF,TGCAGCGTGACCCGGGGGGCCGCCGGGGAGCTGTTTTTT
TRBJ1-2,NA,TRBV20-1,few,CSARDGSWDYGYTF,TGCAGTGCCCGGGACGGATCCTGGGACTATGGCTACACCTTC
TRBJ1-2,NA,TRBV4-3,many,CASSQGGESYGYTF,TGCGCCAGCAGCCAAGGGGGAGAGTCGTATGGCTACACCTTC
TRBJ2-3,NA,TRBV29-1,NA,CSVDFSDTQYF,TGCAGCGTTGACTTCTCAGATACGCAGTATTTT
TRBJ2-1,TRBD2,TRBV5-5,once,CASSRTSGANEQFF,TGTGCCAGCAGCAGGACTAGCGGGGCCAATGAGCAGTTCTTC
TRBJ2-1,TRBD2,TRBV20-1,many,CSASLAGGGRREQFF,TGCAGTGCTAGCCTAGCGGGAGGTGGTAGGCGTGAGCAGTTCTTC
TRBJ2-1,NA,TRBV20-1,many,CSAAPADNEQFF,TGCAGTGCTGCTCCGGCGGACAATGAGCAGTTCTTC
TRBJ2-3,TRBD2,TRBV10-3,many,CAITEIAGGRTDTQYF,TGTGCCATCACCGAAATAGCGGGAGGTCGCACAGATACGCAGTATTTT
TRBJ2-2,NA,TRBV12-3/TRBV12-4,NA,CASSLAPETGELFF,TGTGCCAGCAGTTTAGCGCCGGAAACCGGGGAGCTGTTTTTT
TRBJ2-1,TRBD2,TRBV6-4,NA,CASGGEGLAGVAYNEQFF,TGTGCCAGCGGAGGGGAAGGACTAGCGGGAGTTGCCTACAATGAGCAGTTCTTC
TRBJ2-7,NA,TRBV5-1,many,CASSLEVPSYEQYF,TGCGCCAGCAGCTTGGAGGTCCCCTCCTACGAGCAGTACTTC
TRBJ2-3,NA,TRBV12-3/TRBV12-4,many,CASIRGTSRDTQYF,TGTGCCAGCATCCGGGGGACTTCACGGGATACGCAGTATTTT
TRBJ1-6,NA,TRBV27,few,CASSPPGVRGRNSPLHF,TGTGCCAGCAGTCCGCCGGGGGTCCGGGGACGAAATTCACCCCTCCACTTT
TRBJ2-4,TRBD1,TRBV28,few,CASSTNRDREDIQYF,TGTGCCAGCAGTACAAACCGGGACAGGGAGGACATTCAGTACTTC
TRBJ1-3,NA,TRBV5-1,few,CASSQGRRSSGNTIYF,TGCGCCAGCAGCCAAGGACGCCGAAGCTCTGGAAACACCATATATTTT
TRBJ1-2,TRBD1,TRBV10-3,many,CAISEPRGQNIYGYTF,TGTGCCATCAGTGAGCCAAGGGGGCAAAATATCTATGGCTACACCTTC
TRBJ1-1,NA,TRBV12-3/TRBV12-4,few,CASIRVLNTEAFF,TGTGCCAGCATTAGGGTCTTAAACACTGAAGCTTTCTTT
TRBJ2-1,NA,TRBV20-1,many,CSATSAGRGMDEQFF,TGCAGTGCTACTTCCGCGGGGAGGGGGATGGATGAGCAGTTCTTC
TRBJ1-5,NA,TRBV12-5,many,CASGLDDQPQHF,TGTGCTAGTGGTTTGGACGATCAGCCCCAGCATTTT
TRBJ2-7,TRBD1,TRBV24-1,NA,CATSDDGTGVYEQYF,TGTGCCACCAGTGATGACGGGACAGGGGTCTACGAGCAGTACTTC
TRBJ1-5,NA,TRBV7-8,few,CASTSGNQPQHF,TGTGCCAGCACCTCGGGGAATCAGCCCCAGCATTTT
TRBJ2-3,NA,TRBV28,many,CASKGSGYDTQYF,TGTGCCAGCAAAGGGTCAGGCTACGATACGCAGTATTTT
TRBJ2-1,TRBD2,TRBV9,NA,CASSVDPGGGNEQFF,TGTGCCAGCAGCGTAGATCCGGGAGGTGGTAATGAGCAGTTCTTC
TRBJ2-4,TRBD2,TRBV4-3,NA,CASSQDTRGGVAKIIQYF,TGCGCCAGCAGCCAAGATACCCGGGGAGGGGTAGCCAAAATCATTCAGTACTTC
TRBJ2-3,TRBD2,TRBV12-3/TRBV12-4,few,CASQAGVGADTQYF,TGTGCCAGCCAAGCGGGAGTCGGCGCAGATACGCAGTATTTT
TRBJ2-1,NA,TRBV3-1,many,CASTNQAGNEQFF,TGTGCCAGCACCAACCAAGCGGGCAATGAGCAGTTCTTC
TRBJ1-5,NA,TRBV9,NA,CASSRGNNQPQHF,TGTGCCAGCAGCAGGGGAAACAATCAGCCCCAGCATTTT
TRBJ1-1,NA,TRBV29-1,NA,CSVAGQMNTEAFF,TGCAGCGTTGCAGGTCAGATGAACACTGAAGCTTTCTTT
TRBJ2-7,NA,TRBV14,few,CASNRAGPSYEQYF,TGTGCCAGCAACCGGGCGGGCCCCTCCTACGAGCAGTACTTC
TRBJ2-7,TRBD1,TRBV5-1,many,CASSLAAGGEQYF,TGCGCCAGCAGCTTGGCCGCAGGGGGCGAGCAGTACTTC
TRBJ2-1,NA,TRBV10-3,few,CAISESMVDEQFF,TGTGCCATCAGTGAGTCTATGGTTGATGAGCAGTTCTTC
TRBJ2-2,NA,TRBV5-6,many,CASSFGAKASGELFF,TGTGCCAGCAGCTTTGGAGCGAAGGCGTCCGGGGAGCTGTTTTTT
TRBJ2-4,TRBD2,TRBV11-2,many,CASSLETSALWGAKNIQYF,TGTGCCAGCAGCTTAGAGACTAGCGCCCTTTGGGGAGCCAAAAACATTCAGTACTTC
TRBJ2-3,TRBD1,TRBV15,many,CATSRDLGQGGADTQYF,TGTGCCACCAGCAGAGACCTCGGACAGGGGGGTGCAGATACGCAGTATTTT
TRBJ1-1,TRBD1,TRBV27,few,CASSPYTGADTEAFF,TGTGCCAGCAGCCCATATACAGGGGCCGATACTGAAGCTTTCTTT
TRBJ2-3,TRBD2,TRBV29-1,NA,CSGLAGGRDTQYF,TGCAGCGGACTAGCGGGGGGGAGAGATACGCAGTATTTT
TRBJ1-2,TRBD1,TRBV29-1,many,CSVEDGTGGGYTF,TGCAGCGTTGAAGATGGGACAGGGGGTGGCTACACCTTC
TRBJ1-2,NA,TRBV3-1,NA,CASSGIWTYGYTF,TGTGCCAGCAGCGGAATCTGGACCTATGGCTACACCTTC